The clone carrying this TCR beta chain has just one count. Within the sample, other DNA sequences also encode this same CDR3. These data originate in a study of blood T cell repertoires in COVID-19. On the study more broadly: T cells, B-cell-depleted T cells, or PBMCs provided the cDNA or gDNA that served as material.

As handled by the study authors: Reference gene primer amplification gave estimated nucleated cell counts. Assay used: immunoSEQ multiplex PCR; TCRdb lists only in-frame clones, some missing. D and trimming were read from the DNA, whereas the V and J calls and clone size are those reported in that table. The sample has 120,000 to 150,000 clones, roughly four fifths seen once. The germline V gene has CDR1 LNHDA and CDR2 SQIVND (reference sequence). With 3 bases removed from V and 5 bases from J, the gap between germline ends came to 7 bases. This CDR3 has 12 residues. The receptor was derived from a human donor with acute or convalescent COVID-19. The donor label of this sample is uncertain. V is TRBV19 and J is TRBJ1-2; unclear D gene. Sequencing was carried out using peripheral blood. The CDR3 region is CASSIPRYGYTF. DNA of the CDR3: TGTGCCAGTAGTATCCCCAGATATGGCTACACCTTC. Using reference TRBV19 and TRBJ1-2 for the parts outside the CDR3, the full variable domain is DGGITQSPKYLFRKEGQNVTLSCEQNLNHDAMYWYRQDPGQGLRLIYYSQIVNDFQKGDIAEGYSVSREKKESFPLTVTSAQKNPTAFYLCASSIPRYGYTFGSGTRLTVV.